This T cell receptor (beta chain) was sequenced during a study of CD8 T cells in Susac syndrome. The CDR3 spans 14 residues. The germline CDR1 and CDR2 sequences are SGHTA and FQGTGA. Between the trimmed V and J ends, which lost 2 bases and 4 bases, there was a span of 11 bases. Random hexamers were used to reverse transcribe an amount of 0.5 to 1 ug RNA. TCRdb re-derived calls from the immunoSEQ multiplex PCR reads in MiXCR, one entry per CDR3 protein. The sample has about 69,000 distinct CDR3 sequences, around 90% seen once; the top ten hold 0.5% to 0.6%. In its sample, this clonotype was seen once. The CDR3 does not close with the conserved phenylalanine or tryptophan, likely indicating a read error.

Sequencing was performed on CD8+ T cells from PBMCs. V gene TRBV7-3 combines with J gene TRBJ1-1; D is possibly TRBD1 (6 bases). The source is a human donor with multiple sclerosis. This CDR3 reads CASSLSGEGTEAFL. For the CDR3, the DNA is TGTGCCAGCAGCTTATCAGGGGAGGGCACTGAAGCTTTCCTT.